This T cell receptor (beta chain) was sequenced during a study of graft-versus-host responses after intestinal transplantation. Overall study: For approximately three years after anti-thymocyte globulin induction, all recipients took tacrolimus and steroids.

As to this clone: The antigen is undetermined.

J was trimmed by 9 bases and V by 5 bases; bases with no gene match: 14. The CDR3 contains 16 residues. Germline loops: CDR1 SGHVS, CDR2 FQNEAQ. Here immunoSEQ multiplex PCR was the method, and the copy in TCRdb shows in-frame clones only, minus some. Among around 50,000 clones listed, about 90% were seen once. Broader study findings: GvH clones were identified in recipient marrow, with some first appearing in ileum or blood. When patients had graft-donor T cell macrochimerism, their allografts held high graft-versus-host to host-versus-graft clonal ratios. Peak levels of circulating GvH clones tracked with early post-transplant HvG declines.

This specimen consisted of PBMCs, obtained 26 days after transplant. The receptor comes from a human patient who received an intestinal transplant, so some T cells may come from the graft donor. The rearrangement uses TRBV7-8 and TRBJ2-5; 11 bases are shared with TRBD2. This chain's CDR3 is CASSAPPGTSGGAQYF. As DNA, the CDR3 is TGTGCCAGCAGCGCACCTCCCGGGACTAGCGGAGGGGCCCAGTACTTC.